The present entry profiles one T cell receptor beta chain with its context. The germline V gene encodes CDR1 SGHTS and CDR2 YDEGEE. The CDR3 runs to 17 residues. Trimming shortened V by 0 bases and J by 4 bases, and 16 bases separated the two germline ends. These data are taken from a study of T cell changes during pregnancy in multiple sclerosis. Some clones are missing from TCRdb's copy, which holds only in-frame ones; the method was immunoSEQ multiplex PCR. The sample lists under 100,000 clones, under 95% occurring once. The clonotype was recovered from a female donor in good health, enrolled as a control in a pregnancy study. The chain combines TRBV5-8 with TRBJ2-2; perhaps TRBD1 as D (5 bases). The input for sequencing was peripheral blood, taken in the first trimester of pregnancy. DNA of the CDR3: TGTGCCAGCAGCTTGGCCACCAGGGCGGCGAGCACCGGGGAGCTGTTTTTT. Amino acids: CASSLATRAASTGELFF.